This T cell receptor beta chain was retrieved from a study of cytomegalovirus exposure and HLA in healthy donors. Background on the study: Of all 360 or so donors who were genotyped, under 90% belonged to the Caucasian-associated ancestry cluster.

Healthy bone marrow donors formed the donor group. The V segment lost 5 bases and the J segment 6 bases; nucleotides outside the gene matches: 8. Germline CDR1 MGHDK, CDR2 SYGVNS. This CDR3 is 14 amino acids long. Primers included in the PCR were 60 Vbeta and 13 Jbeta primers. In the original analysis: In a later analysis, 80 million or so unique TCR beta chains included roughly 11 million shared by two or more donors. TCRdb's table, derived via immunoSEQ multiplex PCR, lists solely in-frame clones and lacks some. V and J calls and clone size are given by that table; D and trimming were obtained from the DNA. Of about 190,000 clones detected, 75% to 80% appear once; the ten largest clones hold around 2.2%.

J is TRBJ2-7 and V is TRBV25-1; 9 bases are a match to TRBD2. Sequenced input: PBMCs. The source of this sequence is a woman in her 30s in good health and CMV-seropositive. CDR3 loop: CASSKSGGNLEQYF. As DNA, the CDR3 is TGTGCCAGCAGTAAAAGCGGGGGGAACCTCGAGCAGTACTTC.